This T cell receptor (beta chain) appears in the sequencing data of a study of CD8 T cells in ankylosing spondylitis. Regarding the study as a whole: Reported data indicate significant enrichment of disease-linked clones within matched ankylosing spondylitis synovial fluid. CD8+ cells made up the disease-linked clones, which were relatively rare in peripheral blood.

This clonotype was detected many times. Its antigen is still unknown. Quantitative 5'-RACE with molecular barcodes was used to make the TCR beta libraries. Each CDR3 protein gets one entry after TCRdb re-called the 5' RACE reads with MiXCR. The data show under 250,000 distinct CDR3 sequences, with around a tenth seen just once and around 7% held by the top ten. The germline V gene encodes CDR1 SGHTA and CDR2 FQGTGA. The CDR3 extends over 14 amino acids. Germline trimming cut 5 bases from V and 5 bases from J; bases unmatched to any gene: 6. Sequencing was performed on blood, either unsorted or a sorted T cell fraction (not recorded which). The rearrangement joins TRBV7-3 to TRBJ2-1; 7 positions agree with TRBD2. The receptor's source is a male donor with ankylosing spondylitis or in good health (not recorded which). CDR3 in DNA: TGTGCCAGCAGCACTTCCGGGACTAACAATGAGCAGTTCTTC. Translation: CASSTSGTNNEQFF.